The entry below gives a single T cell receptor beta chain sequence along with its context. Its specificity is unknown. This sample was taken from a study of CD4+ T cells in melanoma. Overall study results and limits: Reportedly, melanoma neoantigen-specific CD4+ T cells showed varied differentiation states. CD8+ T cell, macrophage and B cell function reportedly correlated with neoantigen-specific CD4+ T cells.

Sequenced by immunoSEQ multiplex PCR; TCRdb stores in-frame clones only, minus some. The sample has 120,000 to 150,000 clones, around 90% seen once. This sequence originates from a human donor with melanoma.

CDR3 sequence: CASGATPGLAGNEQFF. CDR3 nucleotide sequence: TGTGCCAGCGGAGCAACACCGGGACTAGCGGGCAATGAGCAGTTCTTC. This chain connects TRBV7-2 to TRBJ2-1, with TRBD2 matching over 12 bases. V shed 8 bases and J 6 bases; nucleotides not matched to a gene: 11. The germline CDR1 and CDR2 sequences are SGHTA and FQGNSA. This CDR3 is 16 amino acids long.